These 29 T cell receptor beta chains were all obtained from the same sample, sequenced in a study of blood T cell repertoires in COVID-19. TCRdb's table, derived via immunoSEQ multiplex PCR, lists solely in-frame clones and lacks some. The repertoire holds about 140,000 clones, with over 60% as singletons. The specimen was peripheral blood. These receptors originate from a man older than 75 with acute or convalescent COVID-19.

DNA of the CDR3: TGTGCCACCAGTGATACAGGGGGGGAAAAACTGTTTTTT. Protein product: CATSDTGGEKLFF. V and J are TRBV24-1 and TRBJ1-4, with 8 bases fitting TRBD1. The J segment lost 8 bases and the V segment lost 3 bases, leaving 1 base of the junction unmatched. This CDR3 has 13 amino acids. Germline values: CDR1 KGHDR, CDR2 SFDVKD.

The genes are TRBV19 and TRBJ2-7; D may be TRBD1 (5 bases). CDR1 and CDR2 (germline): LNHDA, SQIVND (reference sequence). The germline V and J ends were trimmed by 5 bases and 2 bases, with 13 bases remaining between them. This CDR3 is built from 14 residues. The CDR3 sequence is CASSGRAGTYEQYF. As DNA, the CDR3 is TGTGCCAGTAGTGGTAGGGCAGGGACCTACGAGCAGTACTTC. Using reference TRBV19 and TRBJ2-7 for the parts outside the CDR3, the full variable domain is DGGITQSPKYLFRKEGQNVTLSCEQNLNHDAMYWYRQDPGQGLRLIYYSQIVNDFQKGDIAEGYSVSREKKESFPLTVTSAQKNPTAFYLCASSGRAGTYEQYFGPGTRLTVT.

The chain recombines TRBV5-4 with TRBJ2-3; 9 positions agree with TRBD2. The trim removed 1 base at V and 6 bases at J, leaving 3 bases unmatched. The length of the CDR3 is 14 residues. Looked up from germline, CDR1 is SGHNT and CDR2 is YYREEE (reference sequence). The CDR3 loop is CASSLKAGGDTQYF. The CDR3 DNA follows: TGTGCCAGCAGCTTGAAGGCGGGGGGGGATACGCAGTATTTT.

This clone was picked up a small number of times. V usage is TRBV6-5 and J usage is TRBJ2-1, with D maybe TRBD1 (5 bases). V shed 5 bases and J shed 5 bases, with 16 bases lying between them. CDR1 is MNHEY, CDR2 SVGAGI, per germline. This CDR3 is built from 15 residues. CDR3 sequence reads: CASSLGRDQNNEQFF. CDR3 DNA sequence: TGTGCCAGCAGTCTGGGCAGGGATCAAAACAATGAGCAGTTCTTC.

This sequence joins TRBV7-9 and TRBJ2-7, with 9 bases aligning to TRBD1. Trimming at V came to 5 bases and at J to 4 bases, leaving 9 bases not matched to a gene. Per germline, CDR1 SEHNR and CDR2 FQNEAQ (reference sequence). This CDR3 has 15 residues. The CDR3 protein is CASSLGTGRLYEQYF. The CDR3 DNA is TGTGCCAGCAGCCTGGGGACAGGGAGGTTATACGAGCAGTACTTC.

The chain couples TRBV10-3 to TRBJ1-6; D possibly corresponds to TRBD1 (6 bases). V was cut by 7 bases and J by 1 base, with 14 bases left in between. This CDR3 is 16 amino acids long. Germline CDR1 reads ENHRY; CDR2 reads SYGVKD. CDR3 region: CAINEGGKSYNSPLHF. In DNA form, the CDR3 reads TGTGCCATCAACGAGGGGGGGAAATCCTATAATTCACCCCTCCACTTT.

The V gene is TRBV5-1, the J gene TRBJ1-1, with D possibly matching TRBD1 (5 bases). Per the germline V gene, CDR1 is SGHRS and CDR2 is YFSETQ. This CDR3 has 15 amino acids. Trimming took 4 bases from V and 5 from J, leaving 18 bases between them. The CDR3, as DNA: TGCGCCAGCAGCCAAGGACAATGGGAGGGGACTGAAGCTTTCTTT. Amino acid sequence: CASSQGQWEGTEAFF.

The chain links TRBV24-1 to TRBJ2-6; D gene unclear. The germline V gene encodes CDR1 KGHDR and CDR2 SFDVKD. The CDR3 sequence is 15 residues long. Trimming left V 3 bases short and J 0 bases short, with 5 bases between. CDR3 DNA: TGTGCCACCAGTGATCCCCGCTCTGGGGCCAACGTCCTGACTTTC. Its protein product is CATSDPRSGANVLTF.

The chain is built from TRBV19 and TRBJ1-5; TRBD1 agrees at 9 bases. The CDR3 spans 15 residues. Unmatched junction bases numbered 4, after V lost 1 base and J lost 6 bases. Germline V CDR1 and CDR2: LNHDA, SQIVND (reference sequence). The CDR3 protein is CASSIAGQGFQPQHF. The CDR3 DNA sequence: TGTGCCAGTAGTATAGCGGGACAGGGTTTTCAGCCCCAGCATTTT.

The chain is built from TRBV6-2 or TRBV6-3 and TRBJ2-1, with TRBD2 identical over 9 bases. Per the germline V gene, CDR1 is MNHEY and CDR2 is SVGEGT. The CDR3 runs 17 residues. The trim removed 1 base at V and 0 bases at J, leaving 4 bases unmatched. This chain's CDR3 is CASSYLGLAVSYNEQFF. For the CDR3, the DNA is TGTGCCAGCAGTTACTTGGGACTAGCCGTCTCCTACAATGAGCAGTTCTTC.

The CDR3 nucleotides read TGTGCCACCAAACAGCCAGGCACCGGGGAGCTGTTTTTT. This encodes CATKQPGTGELFF. This chain uses TRBV24-1 with TRBJ2-2; D ambiguous. From germline, CDR1 is KGHDR and CDR2 SFDVKD. The CDR3 is 13 amino acids. Trimming took 8 bases from V and 4 from J, leaving 10 bases between them.

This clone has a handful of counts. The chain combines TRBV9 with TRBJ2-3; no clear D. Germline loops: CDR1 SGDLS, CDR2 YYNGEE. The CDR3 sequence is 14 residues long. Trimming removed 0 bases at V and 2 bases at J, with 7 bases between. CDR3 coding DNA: TGTGCCAGCAGCGTAGAGTCAGACACAGATACGCAGTATTTT. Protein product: CASSVESDTDTQYF.

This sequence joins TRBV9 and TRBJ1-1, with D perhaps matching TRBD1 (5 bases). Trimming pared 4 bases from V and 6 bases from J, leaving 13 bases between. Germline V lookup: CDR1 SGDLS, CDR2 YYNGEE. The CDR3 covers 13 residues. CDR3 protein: CASSRERGSEAFF. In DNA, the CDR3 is TGTGCCAGCAGCAGAGAGCGGGGCTCTGAAGCTTTCTTT.

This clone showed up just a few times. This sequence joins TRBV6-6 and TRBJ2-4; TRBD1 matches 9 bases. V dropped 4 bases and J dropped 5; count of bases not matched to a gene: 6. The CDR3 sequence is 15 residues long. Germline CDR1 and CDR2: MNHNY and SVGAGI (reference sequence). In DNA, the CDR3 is TGTGCCAGCAGTTCCGCGGGACAGGGAGAAAACATTCAGTACTTC. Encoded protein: CASSSAGQGENIQYF.

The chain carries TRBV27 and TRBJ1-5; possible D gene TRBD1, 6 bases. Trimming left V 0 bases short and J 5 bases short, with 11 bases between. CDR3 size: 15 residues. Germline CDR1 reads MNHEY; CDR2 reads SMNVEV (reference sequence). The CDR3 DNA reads TGTGCCAGCAGTTTATCGGGCGGGGGGCATCAGCCCCAGCATTTT. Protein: CASSLSGGGHQPQHF.

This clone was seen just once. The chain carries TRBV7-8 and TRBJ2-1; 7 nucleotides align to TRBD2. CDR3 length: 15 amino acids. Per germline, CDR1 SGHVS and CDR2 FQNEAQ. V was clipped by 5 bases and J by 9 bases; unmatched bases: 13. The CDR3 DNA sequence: TGTGCCAGCAGCCTCAGAACCCCTAGCGGTGGTGAGCAGTTCTTC. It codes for CASSLRTPSGGEQFF.

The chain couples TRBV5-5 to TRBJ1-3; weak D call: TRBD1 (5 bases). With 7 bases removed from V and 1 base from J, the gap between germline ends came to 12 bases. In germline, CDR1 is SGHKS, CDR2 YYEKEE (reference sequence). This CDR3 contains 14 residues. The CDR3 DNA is TGTGCCAGCGGCAGGGAAAGGTCTGGAAACACCATATATTTT. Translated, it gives CASGRERSGNTIYF. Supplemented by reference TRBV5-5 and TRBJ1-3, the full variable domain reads DAGVTQSPTHLIKTRGQQVTLRCSPISGHKSVSWYQQVLGQGPQFIFQYYEKEERGRGNFPDRFSARQFPNYSSELNVNALLLGDSALYLCASGRERSGNTIYFGEGSWLTVV.

The CDR3 nucleotides are TGTGCCAGCAGCTATCTAGCGGGGGGGAACTACGAGCAGTACTTC. As protein: CASSYLAGGNYEQYF. The chain joins TRBV28 to TRBJ2-7; 12 bases align to TRBD2. The CDR3 totals 15 residues. Germline CDR1 MDHEN, CDR2 SYDVKM. The junction had 6 bases not matched to a gene; V was cut back by 6 bases and J by 3 bases.

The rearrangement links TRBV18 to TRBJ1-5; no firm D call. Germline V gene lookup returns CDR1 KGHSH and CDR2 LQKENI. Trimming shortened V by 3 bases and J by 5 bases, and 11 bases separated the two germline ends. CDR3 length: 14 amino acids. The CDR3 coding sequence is TGTGCCAGCTCACCCGGGTCGGTCGATCAGCCCCAGCATTTT. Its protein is CASSPGSVDQPQHF.

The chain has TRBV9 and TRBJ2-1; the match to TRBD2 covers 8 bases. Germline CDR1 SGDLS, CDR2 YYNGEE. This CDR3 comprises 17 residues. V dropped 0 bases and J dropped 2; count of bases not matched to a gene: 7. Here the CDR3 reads CASSVVSSGRPYNEQFF. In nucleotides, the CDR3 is TGTGCCAGCAGCGTAGTATCTAGCGGGCGTCCCTACAATGAGCAGTTCTTC. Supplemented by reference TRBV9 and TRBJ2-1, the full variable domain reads DSGVTQTPKHLITATGQRVTLRCSPRSGDLSVYWYQQSLDQGLQFLIQYYNGEERAKGNILERFSAQQFPDLHSELNLSSLELGDSALYFCASSVVSSGRPYNEQFFGPGTRLTVL.

Here the CDR3 DNA reads TGTGCCAGCAATAGGGACAGCTACGAGCAGTACTTC. Translating it yields CASNRDSYEQYF. This rearrangement joins TRBV6-5 to TRBJ2-7; 7 bases match TRBD1. Germline V CDR1 and CDR2: MNHEY, SVGAGI. J was trimmed by 3 bases and V by 7 bases; bases with no gene match: 3. This CDR3 has 12 residues.

The CDR3 DNA reads TGTGCCAGCAGTTACGTTTCGGGCAATCAGCCCCAGCATTTT. Its protein is CASSYVSGNQPQHF. V and J are TRBV6-2 or TRBV6-3 and TRBJ1-5, with D uncertain. V gave up 2 bases and J gave up 2 bases, with 7 bases separating them. The CDR3 sequence is 14 residues long. Germline V CDR1 and CDR2: MNHEY, SVGEGT.

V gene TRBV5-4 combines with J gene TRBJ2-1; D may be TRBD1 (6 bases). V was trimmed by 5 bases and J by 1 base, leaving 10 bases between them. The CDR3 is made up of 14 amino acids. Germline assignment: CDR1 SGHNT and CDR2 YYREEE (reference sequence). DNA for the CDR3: TGTGCCAGCAGAGGGGGTGCATCCTACAATGAGCAGTTCTTC. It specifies CASRGGASYNEQFF.

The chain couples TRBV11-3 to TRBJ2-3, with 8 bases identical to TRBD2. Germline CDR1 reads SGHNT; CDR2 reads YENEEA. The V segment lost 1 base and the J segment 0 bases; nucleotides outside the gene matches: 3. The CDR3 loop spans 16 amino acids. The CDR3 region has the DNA TGTGCCAGCAGCTTAGGACTAGCGCAGAGCACAGATACGCAGTATTTT. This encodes CASSLGLAQSTDTQYF. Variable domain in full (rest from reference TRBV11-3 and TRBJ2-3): EAGVVQSPRYKIIEKKQPVAFWCNPISGHNTLYWYLQNLGQGPELLIRYENEEAVDDSQLPKDRFSAERLKGVDSTLKIQPAELGDSAVYLCASSLGLAQSTDTQYFGPGTRLTVL.

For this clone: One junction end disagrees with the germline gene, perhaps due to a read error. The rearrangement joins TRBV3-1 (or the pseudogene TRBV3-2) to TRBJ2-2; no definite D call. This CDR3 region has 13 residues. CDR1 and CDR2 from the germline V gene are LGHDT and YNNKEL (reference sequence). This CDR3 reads CASTQDSRGELFF. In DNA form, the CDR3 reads TGTGCCAGCACCCAAGATAGTCGCGGGGAGCTGTTTTTT.

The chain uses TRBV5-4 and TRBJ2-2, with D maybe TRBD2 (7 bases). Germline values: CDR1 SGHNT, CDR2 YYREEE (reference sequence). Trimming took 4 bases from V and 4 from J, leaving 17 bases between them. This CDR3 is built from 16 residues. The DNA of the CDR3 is TGTGCCAGCAGCCCCCAAGGGGGGGCCGGCACCGGGGAGCTGTTTTTT. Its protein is CASSPQGGAGTGELFF.

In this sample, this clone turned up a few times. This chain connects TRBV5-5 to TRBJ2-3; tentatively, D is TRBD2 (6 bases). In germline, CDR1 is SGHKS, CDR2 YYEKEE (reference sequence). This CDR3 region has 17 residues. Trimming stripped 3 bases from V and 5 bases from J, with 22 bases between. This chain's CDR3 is CASSSRGAGTFGDTQYF. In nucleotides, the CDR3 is TGTGCCAGCAGCTCCCGCGGGGCGGGGACCTTCGGAGATACGCAGTATTTT.

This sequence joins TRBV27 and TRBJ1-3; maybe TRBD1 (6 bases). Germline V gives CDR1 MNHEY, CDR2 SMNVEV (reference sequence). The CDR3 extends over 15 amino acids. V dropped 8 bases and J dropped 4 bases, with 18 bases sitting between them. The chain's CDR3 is CASRARTAGGNTIYF. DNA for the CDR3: TGTGCCAGCCGGGCCAGGACAGCGGGGGGAAACACCATATATTTT.

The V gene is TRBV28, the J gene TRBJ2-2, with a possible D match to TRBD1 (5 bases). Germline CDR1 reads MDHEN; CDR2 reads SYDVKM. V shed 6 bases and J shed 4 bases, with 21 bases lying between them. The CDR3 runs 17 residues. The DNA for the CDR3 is TGTGCCAGCAGCCGAACCCCGGACATCCTGGTCACCGGGGAGCTGTTTTTT. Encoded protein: CASSRTPDILVTGELFF. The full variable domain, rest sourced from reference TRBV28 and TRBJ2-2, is DVKVTQSSRYLVKRTGEKVFLECVQDMDHENMFWYRQDPGLGLRLIYFSYDVKMKEKGDIPEGYSVSREKKERFSLILESASTNQTSMYLCASSRTPDILVTGELFFGEGSRLTVL.